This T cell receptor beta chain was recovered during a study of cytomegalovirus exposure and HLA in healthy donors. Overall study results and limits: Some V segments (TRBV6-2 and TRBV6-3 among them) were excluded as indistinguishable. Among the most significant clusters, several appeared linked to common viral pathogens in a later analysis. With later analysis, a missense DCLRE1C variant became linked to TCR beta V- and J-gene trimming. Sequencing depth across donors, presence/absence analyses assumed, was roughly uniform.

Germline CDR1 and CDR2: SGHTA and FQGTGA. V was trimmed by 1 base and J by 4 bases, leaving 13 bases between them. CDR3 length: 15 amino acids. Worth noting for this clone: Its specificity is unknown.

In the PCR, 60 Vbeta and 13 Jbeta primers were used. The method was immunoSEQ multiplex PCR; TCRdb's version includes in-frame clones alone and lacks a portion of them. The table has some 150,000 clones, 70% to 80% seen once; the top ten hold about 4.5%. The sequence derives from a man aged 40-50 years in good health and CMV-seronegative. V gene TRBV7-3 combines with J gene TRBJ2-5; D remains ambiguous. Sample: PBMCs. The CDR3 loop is CASSLNGPIGETQYF. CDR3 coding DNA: TGTGCCAGCAGCTTAAATGGGCCGATCGGAGAGACCCAGTACTTC.